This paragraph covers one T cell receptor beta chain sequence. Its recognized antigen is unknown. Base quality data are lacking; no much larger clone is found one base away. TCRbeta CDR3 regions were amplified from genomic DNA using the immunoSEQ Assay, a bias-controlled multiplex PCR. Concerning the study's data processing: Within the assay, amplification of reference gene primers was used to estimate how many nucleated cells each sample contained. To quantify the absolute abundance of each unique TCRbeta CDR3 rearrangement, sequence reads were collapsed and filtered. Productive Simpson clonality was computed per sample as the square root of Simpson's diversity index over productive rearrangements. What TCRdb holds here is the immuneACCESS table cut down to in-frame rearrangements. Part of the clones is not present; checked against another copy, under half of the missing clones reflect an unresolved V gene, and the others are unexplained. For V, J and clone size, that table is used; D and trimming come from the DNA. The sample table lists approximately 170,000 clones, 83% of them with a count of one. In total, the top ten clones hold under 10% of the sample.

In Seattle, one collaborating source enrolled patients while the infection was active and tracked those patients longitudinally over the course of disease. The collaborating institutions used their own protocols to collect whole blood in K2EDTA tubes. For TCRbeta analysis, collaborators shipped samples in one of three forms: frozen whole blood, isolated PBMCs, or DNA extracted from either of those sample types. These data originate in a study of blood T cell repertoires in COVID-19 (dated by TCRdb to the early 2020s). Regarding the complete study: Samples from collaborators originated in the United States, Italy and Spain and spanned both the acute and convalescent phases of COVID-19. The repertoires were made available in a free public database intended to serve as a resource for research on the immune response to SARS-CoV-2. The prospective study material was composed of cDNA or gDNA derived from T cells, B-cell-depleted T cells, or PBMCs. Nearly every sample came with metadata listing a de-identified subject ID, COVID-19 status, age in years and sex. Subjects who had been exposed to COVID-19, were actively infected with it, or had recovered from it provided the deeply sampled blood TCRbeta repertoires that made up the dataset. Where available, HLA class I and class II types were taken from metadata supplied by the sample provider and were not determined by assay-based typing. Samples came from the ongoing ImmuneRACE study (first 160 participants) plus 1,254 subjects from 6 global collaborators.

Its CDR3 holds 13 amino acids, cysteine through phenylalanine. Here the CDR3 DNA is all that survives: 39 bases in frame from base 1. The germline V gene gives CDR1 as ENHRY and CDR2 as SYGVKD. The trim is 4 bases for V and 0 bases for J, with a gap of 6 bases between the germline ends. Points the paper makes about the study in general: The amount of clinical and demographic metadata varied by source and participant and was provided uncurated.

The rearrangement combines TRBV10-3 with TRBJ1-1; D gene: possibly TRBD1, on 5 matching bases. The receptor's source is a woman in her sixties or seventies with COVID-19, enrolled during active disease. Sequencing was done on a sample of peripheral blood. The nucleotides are TGTGCCATCAGTGGACAGATGAACACTGAAGCTTTCTTT. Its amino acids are CAISGQMNTEAFF.